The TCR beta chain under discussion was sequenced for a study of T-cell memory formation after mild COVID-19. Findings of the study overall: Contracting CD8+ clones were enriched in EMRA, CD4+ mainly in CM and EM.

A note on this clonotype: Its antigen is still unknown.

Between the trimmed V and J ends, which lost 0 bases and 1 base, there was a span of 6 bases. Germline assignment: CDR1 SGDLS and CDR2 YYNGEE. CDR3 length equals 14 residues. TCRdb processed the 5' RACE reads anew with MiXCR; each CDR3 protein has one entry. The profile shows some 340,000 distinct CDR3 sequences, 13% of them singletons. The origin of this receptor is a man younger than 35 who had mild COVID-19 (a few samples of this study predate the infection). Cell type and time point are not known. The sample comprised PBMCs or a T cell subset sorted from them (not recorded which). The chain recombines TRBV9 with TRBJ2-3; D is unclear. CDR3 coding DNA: TGTGCCAGCAGCGTAGATAGGGGCACAGATACGCAGTATTTT. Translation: CASSVDRGTDTQYF.